The entry that follows covers one T cell receptor (beta chain) sequence. Authors' methods: Reference gene primers were amplified, and this amplification served to estimate nucleated cell counts. Profiling relied on immunoSEQ multiplex PCR, and the TCRdb table lists in-frame clones only, not all of them. The V and J calls and the clone size are those of that table, but D and trimming were determined from the DNA. In the table there are 99,000 or so clones, 81% of which are singletons. The CDR3 extends over 15 amino acids. Germline V CDR1 and CDR2: LNHDA, SQIVND (reference sequence). Trimming took off 3 bases at V and 11 bases at J, with 20 bases between the two ends. This entry is derived from a study of blood T cell repertoires in COVID-19. Study-wide background: Italy, Spain and the United States were the sources of the convalescent and acute COVID-19 samples.

This chain uses TRBV19 with TRBJ1-5, with D possibly matching TRBD1 (6 bases). The sample comprised peripheral blood. The receptor comes from a woman aged 70-85 years with acute or convalescent COVID-19. The CDR3 sequence: CASSMASGGLVSQHF. CDR3 sequence (DNA): TGTGCCAGTAGTATGGCGAGCGGGGGCCTAGTGTCCCAGCATTTT.